This T cell receptor (beta chain) was sequenced for a study of cytomegalovirus exposure and HLA in healthy donors (dated by TCRdb to 2017 to 2019). About the study as a whole: An earlier analysis of around 600 of the donors reported 250 to 300 Gb of sequence data and 117 million unique TCR beta sequences from 150 million to 200 million T cells. Roughly 300 gigabases of sequencing data and around 87 million unique TCR sequences were included in an early release covering under 650 HLA-typed donors. Of the roughly 390 genotyped donors, over 65% fell in the genetic ancestry cluster associated with self-reported Caucasian donors. The study aimed to test whether signatures of past pathogen exposure could be identified by cataloging public T cell receptors. The study used immunosequencing to profile the T cell repertoires of more than 650 subjects and linked those repertoires to cytomegalovirus serostatus. Along with the approximately 620-subject first cohort, a separate validation cohort of over 90 different subjects was used. To predict cytomegalovirus infection status, the study combined high-throughput TCR immunosequencing, statistical association of individual TCRs with disease status, and machine learning. To study patterns of TCR occurrence, a later analysis re-analyzed previously published TCR beta repertoires from more than 550 donors and added high-resolution HLA genotyping. Rather than using new phenotypic data, the later analysis identified candidate immune exposures from TCR beta sequences and from how often those sequences occurred across donors. To decide whether each TCR beta V gene segment behaved as functional or pseudogenic, an earlier analysis of fewer than 750 of the donors relied on high-throughput TCR beta sequencing. Donor age, sex, ethnicity and CMV serostatus were compiled alongside the repertoire data. A later genetic analysis took genome-wide SNP genotypes for about 65% of the 666 donors and used that subset as a discovery cohort. All discovery cohort repertoires had been generated on a single sequencing platform. Both class I and class II loci were covered by HLA typing, at four-digit resolution. Typing coverage differed by locus: A, B, C, DRB1 and DQB1 were typed in about 620-640 donors, DQA1 in 500 to 550, DPA1 in some 610, and DPB1 in around 490. About five DR-DQ haplotypes were treated as single units for association and clustering because of strong linkage in the cohort. On average, roughly 200,000 unique TCR beta nucleotide sequences were sequenced per donor among 398 genotyped donors of the cohort, with roughly a sixth of those sequences being non-productive.

Library generation was performed with the immunoSEQ multiplex PCR assay. A mixture of 60 forward primers for TCR Vbeta segments and 13 reverse primers for TCR Jbeta segments was used in the multiplex PCR. The CDR3 region of rearranged TCR beta genes was amplified from genomic DNA by a multiplex PCR assay. On the Illumina HiSeq System, the amplified TCR beta libraries were sequenced as 87-base-pair reads. On the authors' methods: Across the 600 to 700 repertoires, a later analysis counted approximately 75 million unique TCR beta chains, roughly 11 million of which were shared by at least two donors. Raw reads were error-corrected and collapsed into unique sequences by a nearest-neighbor algorithm in which closely related sequences were merged to remove PCR and sequencing errors. Alignment of CDR3 sequences to IMGT reference sequences was used to assign V, D and J gene segments. Each retained sequence needed at least a six-nucleotide match to both a V gene segment and a J gene segment. A rearrangement was called productive if the CDR3 had no stop codons and remained in frame with V and J, and every other rearrangement was called non-productive. Following IMGT convention, CDR3 was defined as the stretch from the second conserved V-encoded cysteine up to the conserved J-encoded phenylalanine. Sequences without an unambiguous match to a single V gene segment were excluded from the earlier analysis of about 640 of the donors. An earlier analysis of approximately 590 of the donors classified V segments as functional when productive rearrangements were above 56.7% and as segregating when the standard deviation between donors was above 5%. A statistical classification framework was built for diagnosing cytomegalovirus status from the catalog of TCR beta chain sequences. A later analysis assigned V and J genes by comparing TCR nucleotide sequences with IMGT/GENE-DB human TR gene sequences. A later analysis assigned CDR3 sequences and most-parsimonious VDJ recombination scenarios with the TCRdist pipeline. A later analysis defined each TCR beta chain by its CDR3 amino acid sequence plus V-gene family, and excluded reads lacking a unique V-gene family. To address suspected cross-contamination and a sequencing artifact, a later analysis removed approximately 590 highly shared, low-generation-probability nucleotide sequences. In a later analysis, a clonal expansion index for each public chain was calculated from normalized within-repertoire ranks of inferred template counts. A later analysis computed generation probabilities with a VDJ recombination model fitted to out-of-frame rearrangements, and checked the results against IGoR. In a later analysis, TCR-TCR, TCR-HLA and TCR-CMV co-occurrence was scored with hypergeometric tests, and a repertoire-size bias correction was applied to TCR pairs. A later analysis estimated false discovery rates by permuting HLA or CMV assignments 20 times. In a later analysis, co-occurring TCRs were grouped using DBSCAN, with TCRdist sequence similarity added in when clustering inside HLA-allele-positive subsets. Co-occurrence clustering excluded repertoires with fewer than 30,000 or more than 120,000 public chains, plus five with anomalous nucleotide sharing. Drawn from immuneACCESS, this table holds only the in-frame rearrangements with V and J called that TCRdb kept. Clones are partly lost; checked studies trace under half to an unresolved V gene and leave the rest unexplained. V and J calls and clone size are those listed in that table; D and trimming were worked out from the DNA. This sample holds about 130,000 clones; 80% were observed only once. The biggest ten clones account for about 2.5% of the sample.

In total, 630 or so healthy bone marrow donors made up the cohort. Cohort members were all nominally healthy when sampled, although unrecorded immune exposures were likely present. The donor tested CMV seronegative and was one of the 352 seronegative cohort members. Each donor provided a peripheral blood sample, and peripheral blood mononuclear cells were used for TCR beta sequencing. Genomic DNA was extracted from the blood cell samples with the Qiagen DNeasy Blood Extraction Kit. Only one count was recorded for this clone. Its specific antigen is unknown. Nothing much larger sits one base from this clone, and base qualities are not available. The germline V gene encodes CDR1 MNHNY and CDR2 SVGAGI (reference sequence). The CDR3 goes from the cysteine to the phenylalanine over 14 residues. Only the CDR3 portion is preserved as DNA: 42 bases, with reading frame beginning at the first base. V drops 2 bases and J drops 3 bases, leaving 9 bases in between.

Results the study describes overall, beyond this receptor: Some IMGT-functional V segments, including TRBV6-2 and TRBV6-3, could not be told apart with the 87-base-pair reads, so those segments were excluded. The classifier was reported to diagnose cytomegalovirus status with high specificity and sensitivity in both the original and validation cohorts. An earlier analysis of approximately 600 of the donors showed that most TCR beta V segments appeared in productive rearrangements either about 87% or about 30% of the time, which broadly matched IMGT annotations. In the study, around 150 TCR beta chains were listed as associated with cytomegalovirus. A later genetic analysis associated a missense DCLRE1C variant with V-gene and J-gene trimming of TCR beta chains, and an independent cohort replicated the association. Several of the top co-occurrence clusters appeared to be linked to parvovirus B19, influenza, CMV and Epstein-Barr virus, according to a later analysis. A further reported finding was that TCR beta sequences accurately predicted the HLA-A and HLA-B alleles for most subjects in the first cohort. Immune exposure information for the cohort was limited to CMV serostatus. The authors suggested that the approach could potentially be extended to other disease states and immunological phenotypes. Only TCR beta chains were sequenced in this cohort, and the absence of alpha or paired-chain data limited detectable features. At a false discovery rate of 0.05, a later analysis linked some 17,000 TCR beta sequences to specific HLA alleles. Because HLA typing was missing for some donors at each locus, association tests included only the typed subset. A later genetic analysis reported fewer N-insertions in productive TCRs among donors in an Asian-associated ancestry cluster than the roughly 700-donor mean. Most CMV-associated TCR beta chains appeared to be HLA-restricted in a later analysis, and the HLA associations seemed to be driven largely by CMV exposure. Across donors, most TCR sequences were observed very rarely, whereas some public TCRs were present in many individuals. Compared with equally common non-associated chains, HLA-associated TCR beta chains in a later analysis were more clonally expanded and had lower generation probabilities. In a later analysis, TCR association rates were found to vary across HLA loci, with the most associated TCRs seen for DRB1 alleles and the fewest for HLA-C alleles. The earlier analysis of almost 600 of the donors excluded over 15 rarely observed V segments, including chromosome 9 orphons, because counts were too low. Correlated functional status among segregating V segments might be attributable to linkage disequilibrium, but an unknown experimental factor could not be ruled out. The presence/absence analyses assumed that sequencing depth was roughly uniform across donors, and that assumption may not be true. Assigning TCR associations to individual alleles was difficult when HLA alleles, especially DR and DQ, strongly co-occurred. The sequencing pipeline was judged likely to have produced a cluster of highly shared sequence variants as a technical artifact. In vitro tests confirmed that a few of the cytomegalovirus-associated TCR beta chains recognize cytomegalovirus antigens.

The sequencing sample was made of PBMCs. This sequence originates from a man under 40 in good health and CMV-seronegative. The V and J segments used are TRBV6-6 and TRBJ2-3; the D segment could be TRBD1, given 6 matching bases. The DNA sequence is as follows: TGTGCCAGCAGTTACGCAACAGGGACAGATACGCAGTATTTT. It is translated as CASSYATGTDTQYF.